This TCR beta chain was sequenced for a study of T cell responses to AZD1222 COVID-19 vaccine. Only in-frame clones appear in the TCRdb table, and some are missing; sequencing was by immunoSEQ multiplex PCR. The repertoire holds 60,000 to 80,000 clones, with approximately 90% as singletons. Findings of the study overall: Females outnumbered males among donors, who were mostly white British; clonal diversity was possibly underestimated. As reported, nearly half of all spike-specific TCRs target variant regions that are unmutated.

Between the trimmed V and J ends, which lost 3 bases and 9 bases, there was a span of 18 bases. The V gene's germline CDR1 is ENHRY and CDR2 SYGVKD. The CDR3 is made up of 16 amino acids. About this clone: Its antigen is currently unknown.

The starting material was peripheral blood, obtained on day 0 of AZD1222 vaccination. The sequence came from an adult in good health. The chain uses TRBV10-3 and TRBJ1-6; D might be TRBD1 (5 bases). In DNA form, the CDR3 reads TGTGCCATCAGTGACTCCGGTTGGGGCCAGGGTTCACCCCTCCACTTT. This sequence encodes CAISDSGWGQGSPLHF.